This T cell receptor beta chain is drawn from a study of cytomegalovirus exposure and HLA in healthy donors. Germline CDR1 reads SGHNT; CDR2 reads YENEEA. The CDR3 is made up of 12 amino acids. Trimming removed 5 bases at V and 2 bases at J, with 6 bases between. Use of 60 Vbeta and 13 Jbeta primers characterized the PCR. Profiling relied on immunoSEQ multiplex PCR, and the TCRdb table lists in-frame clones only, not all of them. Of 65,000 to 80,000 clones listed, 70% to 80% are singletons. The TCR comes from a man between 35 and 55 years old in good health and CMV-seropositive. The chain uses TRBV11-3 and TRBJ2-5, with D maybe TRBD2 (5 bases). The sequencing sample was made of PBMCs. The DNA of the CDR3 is TGTGCCAGCAGCCGGGAACAAGAGACCCAGTACTTC. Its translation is CASSREQETQYF.